This T cell receptor (beta chain) was identified in a study of shared clonotypes between healthy human individuals. Original processing notes: With immunoSEQ giving junction-only sequences and no quality scores, filtering differed. The method was immunoSEQ multiplex PCR; TCRdb's version includes in-frame clones alone and lacks a portion of them. V and J calls plus clone size are reproduced from that table; the DNA served to infer D and trimming. This table has roughly 2.5 million clones, about 92% appearing once. CDR1 is SGHRS, CDR2 YFSETQ, per germline. CDR3 length: 17 residues. Trimming stripped 4 bases from V and 0 bases from J, with 17 bases between. On this clone: Its antigen is as yet unknown.

Study outcomes and limitations: Blood alone was sampled, and tissue repertoires likely differ. In contrast to clonotypes shared by all four donors, non-shared clonotypes had lower generation probabilities. Naive CD4 clonotype sharing across several donors was approximately 5%.

Sequencing was performed on naive CD4+ T cells sorted from blood. Noted subset: CD45RA+ positively selected. The chain links TRBV5-1 to TRBJ1-3, with unresolved D. The clonotype comes from a young man in good health. This chain's CDR3 is CASSQIGGSDSGNTIYF. CDR3 sequence (DNA): TGCGCCAGCAGCCAAATTGGAGGGAGCGACTCTGGAAACACCATATATTTT.